Detailed here is one TCR beta chain. No antigen is known for it. This record belongs to a study of Graves' ophthalmopathy and Graves' hyperthyroidism. Study-level information: Specimen type is peripheral blood, obtained at initial diagnosis before any treatment. Study findings and constraints: Sensitivity reached approximately 71% and specificity 72% to 80% when the model predicted ophthalmopathy progression.

Active ophthalmopathy (CAS at least 3, NOSPECS at least 4), lasting under 3 months. Additional autoimmune diseases, uncontrolled infections, pregnancy or lactation disqualified patients. Amplification from RNA transcripts yielded the TCR beta CDR3 regions. First-round RT-PCR relied on HTBI primers, and a second-round multiplex PCR came next. In TCRdb, the multiplex PCR reads were re-called with MiXCR into one record per CDR3 protein. Seen here are 150,000 to 200,000 distinct CDR3 sequences, approximately 40% observed once, and the top ten hold roughly 9%. The length of the CDR3 is 14 residues. V was pared by 8 bases and J by 1 base, with 6 bases of the junction left unmatched. Germline assignment: CDR1 LNHNV and CDR2 YYDKDF (reference sequence).

The sequence was collected from a man in his thirties or forties with Graves' ophthalmopathy. Material: peripheral blood. The rearrangement links TRBV15 to TRBJ2-7, with TRBD2 matching 9 bases. CDR3 residues: CATSQLAGSYEQYF. The CDR3 coding sequence is TGTGCCACCTCTCAGCTAGCGGGATCCTACGAGCAGTACTTC.